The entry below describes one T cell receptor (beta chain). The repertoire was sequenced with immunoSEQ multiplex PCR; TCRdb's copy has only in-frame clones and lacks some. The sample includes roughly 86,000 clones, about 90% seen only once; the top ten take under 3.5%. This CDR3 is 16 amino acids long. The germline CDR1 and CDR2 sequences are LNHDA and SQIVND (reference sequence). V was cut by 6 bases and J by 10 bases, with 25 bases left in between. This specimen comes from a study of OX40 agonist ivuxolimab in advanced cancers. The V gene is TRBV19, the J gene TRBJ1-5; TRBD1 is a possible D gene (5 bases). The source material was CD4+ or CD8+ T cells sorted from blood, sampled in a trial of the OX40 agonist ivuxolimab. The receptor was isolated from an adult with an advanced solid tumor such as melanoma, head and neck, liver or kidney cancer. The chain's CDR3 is CASSTLSGTALRPQHF. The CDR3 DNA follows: TGTGCCAGTAGCACTCTCTCCGGGACCGCTTTGCGACCCCAGCATTTT.